The following is a TCR beta chain sequence with its context. Assay: immunoSEQ multiplex PCR; the TCRdb copy retains only in-frame clones and omits some. In the table there are 270,000 or so clones, approximately 90% of which are singletons. Germline V gene data show CDR1 as KGHSH and CDR2 as LQKENI. The ends were cut back, 2 bases at V and 2 bases at J, with 7 bases in the middle. CDR3 size: 14 residues. The data stem from a study of blood T cell repertoires in COVID-19. The chain uses TRBV18 and TRBJ2-1; D is undetermined. Sequencing used peripheral blood. The TCR originated in a man aged 35-49 years with acute or convalescent COVID-19. The CDR3 nucleotides are TGTGCCAGCTCACCAGACACTCCCTACAATGAGCAGTTCTTC. Protein product: CASSPDTPYNEQFF. Looking up the rest from reference TRBV18 and TRBJ2-1 gives the full variable domain: NAGVMQNPRHLVRRRGQEARLRCSPMKGHSHVYWYRQLPEEGLKFMVYLQKENIIDESGMPKERFSAEFPKEGPSILRIQQVVRGDSAAYFCASSPDTPYNEQFFGPGTRLTVL.